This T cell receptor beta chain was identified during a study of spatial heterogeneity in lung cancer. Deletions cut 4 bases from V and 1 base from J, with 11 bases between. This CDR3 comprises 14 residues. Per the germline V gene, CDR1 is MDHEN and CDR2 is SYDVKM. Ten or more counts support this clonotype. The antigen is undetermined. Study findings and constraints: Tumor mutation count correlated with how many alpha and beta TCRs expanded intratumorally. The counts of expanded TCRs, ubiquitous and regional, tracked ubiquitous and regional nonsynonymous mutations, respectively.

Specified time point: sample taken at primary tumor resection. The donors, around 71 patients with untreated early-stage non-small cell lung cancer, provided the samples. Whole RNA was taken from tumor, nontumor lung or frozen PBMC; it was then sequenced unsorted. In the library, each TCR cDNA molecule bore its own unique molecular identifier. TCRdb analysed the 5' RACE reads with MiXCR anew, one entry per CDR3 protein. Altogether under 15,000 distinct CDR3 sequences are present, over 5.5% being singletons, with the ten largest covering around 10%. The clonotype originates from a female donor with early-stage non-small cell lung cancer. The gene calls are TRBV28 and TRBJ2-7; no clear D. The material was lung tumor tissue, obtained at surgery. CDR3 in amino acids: CASSSSRSSYEQYF. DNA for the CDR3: TGTGCCAGCAGTTCCTCCCGATCGTCCTACGAGCAGTACTTC.